This T cell receptor beta chain was sequenced during a study of blood T cell repertoires in COVID-19. For the study at large: Material from acute and convalescent COVID-19 was sourced from the United States, Italy and Spain. Nucleic acid was either cDNA or gDNA, and it came from T cells, B-cell-depleted T cells, or PBMCs.

Data came from immunoSEQ multiplex PCR; TCRdb stores just in-frame clones and leaves some out. The sample holds roughly 180,000 clones; 65% to 85% are singletons and the top ten take roughly 17%. Germline CDR1 reads MNHEY; CDR2 reads SVGEGT. The CDR3 runs 15 residues. V shed 5 bases and J 8 bases; nucleotides not matched to a gene: 13. Sequencing used peripheral blood. The J gene is TRBJ1-2, the V gene TRBV6-2 or TRBV6-3; 8 bases are a match to TRBD1. The TCR sequence derives from a man in his sixties with active or convalescent COVID-19. The CDR3 DNA reads TGTGCCAGCAGTCCACGACAGGGGCCTCTGGAGGGCTACACCTTC. It codes for CASSPRQGPLEGYTF.